Shown below are 2 T cell receptor beta chains from a single sample sequenced in a study of blood T cell repertoires in COVID-19. Data came from immunoSEQ multiplex PCR; TCRdb stores just in-frame clones and leaves some out. This repertoire shows under 300,000 clones, around 88% found once; its top ten account for about 12%. Specimen: peripheral blood. Receptor source: a man aged 80 or over with acute or convalescent COVID-19.

J is TRBJ2-7 and V is TRBV14; 8 bases align to TRBD1. In germline, CDR1 is SGHDN, CDR2 FVKESK. The junction had 2 bases not matched to a gene; V was cut back by 1 base and J by 6 bases. The CDR3 totals 13 residues. CDR3 in DNA: TGTGCCAGCAGCCAAGTCCAGGGGGCCGAGCAGTACTTC. Its protein is CASSQVQGAEQYF.

The chain combines TRBV3-1 (or the pseudogene TRBV3-2) with TRBJ2-1; 10 bases agree with TRBD2. This CDR3 is 17 amino acids long. With 4 bases clipped from V and 6 bases from J, the junction kept 12 bases outside the gene matches. Germline CDR1 reads LGHDT; CDR2 reads YNNKEL (reference sequence). CDR3 amino acids: CASSPRTSGILGNEQFF. In DNA, the CDR3 is TGTGCCAGCAGCCCTCGGACTAGCGGAATCCTAGGCAATGAGCAGTTCTTC.